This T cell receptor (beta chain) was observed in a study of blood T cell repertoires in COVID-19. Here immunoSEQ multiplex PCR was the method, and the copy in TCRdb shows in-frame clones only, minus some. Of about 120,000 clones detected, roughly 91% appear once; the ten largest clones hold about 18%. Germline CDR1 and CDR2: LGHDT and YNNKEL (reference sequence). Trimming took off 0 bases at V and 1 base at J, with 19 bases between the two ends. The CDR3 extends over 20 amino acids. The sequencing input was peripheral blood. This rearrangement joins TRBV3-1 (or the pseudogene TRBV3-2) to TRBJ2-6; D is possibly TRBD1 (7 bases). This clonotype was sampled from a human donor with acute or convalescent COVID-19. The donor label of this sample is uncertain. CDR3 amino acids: CASSQEYAGQLLSGANVLTF. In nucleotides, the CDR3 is TGTGCCAGCAGCCAAGAGTATGCGGGACAGCTTTTATCTGGGGCCAACGTCCTGACTTTC.